A selection of T cell receptor beta chains follows, all from one sample in a study of brain T cells in children with intractable seizures. The assay was immunoSEQ multiplex PCR, and TCRdb's table has in-frame clones only and misses some. The top ten clones hold around 4.1% of a sample with roughly 120,000 clones, 90% to 95% of them seen once. The material was peripheral blood, obtained at surgery. The receptor source for this set is a boy under two years old with hemimegalencephaly and intractable seizures. The CDR3 runs from the conserved cysteine through the conserved F or W. D genes are given only for firm matches. The size of a clone is reported for some rows only, either as once, few or many, or as a class for expanded clones.

J: TRBJ2-5; D: TRBD1; V: TRBV24-1; size: NA; DNA: TGTGCCACCAGTGAGGGGGGGACAGGGATCCAAGAGACCCAGTACTTC; CDR3: CATSEGGTGIQETQYF
J: TRBJ2-5; D: TRBD1; V: TRBV3-1/TRBV3-2; size: NA; DNA: TGTGCCAGCAGCCAGCACAGGGGGGAAGAGACCCAGTACTTC; CDR3: CASSQHRGEETQYF
J: TRBJ2-1; D: NA; V: TRBV19; size: NA; DNA: TGTGCCAGTAGTATGTTCGGCGACAATGAGCAGTTCTTC; CDR3: CASSMFGDNEQFF
J: TRBJ2-7; D: NA; V: TRBV18; size: NA; DNA: TGTGCCAGCTCACCGTGGGGGGGGCCTCCCGAGCAGTACTTC; CDR3: CASSPWGGPPEQYF
J: TRBJ2-1; D: TRBD1; V: TRBV9; size: once; DNA: TGTGCCAGCAGCGTATCAGGGGGCGTTTTTGGTGAGCAGTTCTTC; CDR3: CASSVSGGVFGEQFF
J: TRBJ2-3; D: NA; V: TRBV7-3; size: NA; DNA: TGTGCCAGCAGCCCGAACCAGGCAGATACGCAGTATTTT; CDR3: CASSPNQADTQYF
J: TRBJ2-2; D: NA; V: TRBV10-1; size: NA; DNA: TGCGCCAGCAGTGAATCGACAGGAGCGAACACCGGGGAGCTGTTTTTT; CDR3: CASSESTGANTGELFF
J: TRBJ2-7; D: NA; V: TRBV4-1; size: NA; DNA: TGCGCCAGCAGCCAAGGGCGGAGGCTGGCAGGGCCACCCTACGAGCAGTACTTC; CDR3: CASSQGRRLAGPPYEQYF
J: TRBJ2-1; D: NA; V: TRBV3-1/TRBV3-2; size: once; DNA: TGTGCCAGCAGCCAAGACGACTTAGGAAATGAGCAGTTCTTC; CDR3: CASSQDDLGNEQFF
J: TRBJ2-7; D: TRBD2; V: TRBV12-3/TRBV12-4; size: NA; DNA: TGTGCCAGTGGACTAGCGGGGCCCTACGAGCAGTACTTC; CDR3: CASGLAGPYEQYF
J: TRBJ2-7; D: TRBD2; V: TRBV5-6; size: NA; DNA: TGTGCCAGCAGCTTGGTGTCTAGCGGGAGGGATGAGCAGTACTTC; CDR3: CASSLVSSGRDEQYF
J: TRBJ2-1; D: NA; V: TRBV11-3; size: NA; DNA: TGTGCCAGCAGCTTAATCGGGCTGCCTTGGGGTCGGCTGTTTGAGCAGTTCTTC; CDR3: CASSLIGLPWGRLFEQFF
J: TRBJ2-3; D: TRBD1; V: TRBV27; size: once; DNA: TGTGCCAGCAGTCCCGGACAGGGGATAACAGATACGCAGTATTTT; CDR3: CASSPGQGITDTQYF
J: TRBJ2-7; D: NA; V: TRBV28; size: NA; DNA: TGTGCCAGCGCTGCCGGGGGCCCCTACGAGCAGTACTTC; CDR3: CASAAGGPYEQYF
J: TRBJ2-5; D: NA; V: TRBV7-2; size: NA; DNA: TGTGCCAGCAGCTCGGTAGGGCCTAAAGAGACCCAGTACTTC; CDR3: CASSSVGPKETQYF
J: TRBJ2-1; D: NA; V: TRBV2; size: NA; DNA: TGTGCCAGCAGCGCCCCGACTGCGAGCTCCTACAATGAGCAGTTCTTC; CDR3: CASSAPTASSYNEQFF
J: TRBJ1-2; D: NA; V: TRBV3-1/TRBV3-2; size: NA; DNA: TGTGCCAGCAGCCAAGAATGGGGCGGGGATGGCTACACCTTC; CDR3: CASSQEWGGDGYTF
J: TRBJ2-7; D: NA; V: TRBV19; size: NA; DNA: TGTGCCAGTAGGAGAACAGTAGGGTCCTACGAGCAGTACTTC; CDR3: CASRRTVGSYEQYF
J: TRBJ2-1; D: NA; V: TRBV5-5; size: NA; DNA: TGTGCCAGCAGCCTCGAACAGGGGAGGGGGAACAATGAGCAGTTCTTC; CDR3: CASSLEQGRGNNEQFF
J: TRBJ2-1; D: TRBD2; V: TRBV28; size: NA; DNA: TGTGCCAGCAGTACCCGAAGCGGGAGGGTCTACAATGAGCAGTTCTTC; CDR3: CASSTRSGRVYNEQFF
J: TRBJ1-1; D: NA; V: TRBV12-5; size: NA; DNA: TGTGCTAGTGGTCTTGGGGCAGGCGGCACTGAAGCTTTCTTT; CDR3: CASGLGAGGTEAFF
J: TRBJ1-2; D: NA; V: TRBV3-1/TRBV3-2; size: NA; DNA: TGTGCCAGCAGCCAAGGTCAAGGGTCCTATGGCTACACCTTC; CDR3: CASSQGQGSYGYTF
J: TRBJ2-7; D: NA; V: TRBV7-6; size: NA; DNA: TGTGCCAGCAGCTCAGGGGCGACCCACTACTACGAGCAGTACTTC; CDR3: CASSSGATHYYEQYF
J: TRBJ1-2; D: TRBD1; V: TRBV19; size: once; DNA: TGTGCCAGTAGTATGTCGTGGACAGGCTCTAACTATGGCTACACCTTC; CDR3: CASSMSWTGSNYGYTF
J: TRBJ2-1; D: NA; V: TRBV7-3; size: NA; DNA: TGTGCCAGGGGAGTTTCCTACAATGAGCAGTTCTTC; CDR3: CARGVSYNEQFF
J: TRBJ2-2; D: NA; V: TRBV7-7; size: NA; DNA: TGTGCCAGCAGCCCGGTCCTAGGGAACACCGGGGAGCTGTTTTTT; CDR3: CASSPVLGNTGELFF
J: TRBJ2-7; D: TRBD1; V: TRBV5-1; size: NA; DNA: TGCGCCAGCAGCTTCGGGACAGGGATGTACGAGCAGTACTTC; CDR3: CASSFGTGMYEQYF
J: TRBJ2-7; D: NA; V: TRBV23-1; size: NA; DNA: TGCGCCAGCAGTCAGAACACTTTATACGAGCAGTACTTC; CDR3: CASSQNTLYEQYF
J: TRBJ2-5; D: NA; V: TRBV28; size: NA; DNA: TGTGCCAGCAGTTTTCGCCGGGGGCGGGGGACCCAGTACTTC; CDR3: CASSFRRGRGTQYF
J: TRBJ1-1; D: NA; V: TRBV30; size: NA; DNA: TGTGCCTGGAGCGCGGGACAGAACACTGAAGCTTTCTTT; CDR3: CAWSAGQNTEAFF
J: TRBJ2-4; D: NA; V: TRBV6-5; size: NA; DNA: TGTGCCAGCAGTTACCGGCAGGGTTACATTCAGTACTTC; CDR3: CASSYRQGYIQYF
J: TRBJ1-1; D: NA; V: TRBV30; size: NA; DNA: TGTGCCTGGAGTCGCGCAATGAACACTGAAGCTTTCTTT; CDR3: CAWSRAMNTEAFF
J: TRBJ2-3; D: TRBD2; V: TRBV6-4; size: NA; DNA: TGTGCCAGCAGTGTAGCGGGAGGGCCCTCAGATACGCAGTATTTT; CDR3: CASSVAGGPSDTQYF
J: TRBJ1-1; D: NA; V: TRBV5-1; size: NA; DNA: TGCGCCAGCAGCTTGGAACCGGGCCAAAGGACCACTGAAGCTTTCTTT; CDR3: CASSLEPGQRTTEAFF
J: TRBJ2-3; D: TRBD1; V: TRBV3-1/TRBV3-2; size: NA; DNA: TGTGCCAGCAGCTATCGAGCAGGGGGCGCCGATACGCAGTATTTT; CDR3: CASSYRAGGADTQYF
J: TRBJ2-7; D: TRBD2; V: TRBV5-6; size: NA; DNA: TGTGCCAGCAGCTTGGGCCCGGCTAGCGGGAGTGCAAGGCAGTACTTC; CDR3: CASSLGPASGSARQYF
J: TRBJ2-6; D: TRBD2; V: TRBV10-2; size: NA; DNA: TGCGCCAGCGGACTAGCGGGGGACTCTGGGGCCAACGTCCTGACTTTC; CDR3: CASGLAGDSGANVLTF
J: TRBJ1-3; D: NA; V: TRBV7-8; size: NA; DNA: TGTGCCAGCAGCCCGCGCTCTGGAAACACCATATATTTT; CDR3: CASSPRSGNTIYF
J: TRBJ2-1; D: NA; V: TRBV7-2; size: NA; DNA: TGTGCCAGCAGCCCCCTTGGTCGCGGGACCTACAATGAGCAGTTCTTC; CDR3: CASSPLGRGTYNEQFF
J: TRBJ2-3; D: TRBD2; V: TRBV5-4; size: NA; DNA: TGTGCCAGCAGCTCGGGACTAGCGGGAGGCACAGATACGCAGTATTTT; CDR3: CASSSGLAGGTDTQYF
J: TRBJ1-2; D: TRBD1; V: TRBV5-8; size: NA; DNA: TGTGCCAGCAGCTCTGGGACAGCAAACTATGGCTACACCTTC; CDR3: CASSSGTANYGYTF
J: TRBJ1-2; D: TRBD1; V: TRBV9; size: NA; DNA: TGTGCCAGCAGCCCGACAGGGACGGAGGGCTACACCTTC; CDR3: CASSPTGTEGYTF
J: TRBJ2-3; D: TRBD2; V: TRBV28; size: NA; DNA: TGTGCCAGCAGCAAACCGGGACTAGCGGGAGGGGATACGCAGTATTTT; CDR3: CASSKPGLAGGDTQYF
J: TRBJ2-3; D: NA; V: TRBV3-1/TRBV3-2; size: NA; DNA: TGTGCCAGCAGCCAACGGGGCACAGATACGCAGTATTTT; CDR3: CASSQRGTDTQYF
J: TRBJ1-5; D: NA; V: TRBV21-1; size: NA; DNA: TGTGCCAGCAGCTCGGCGGGGGGGAGGATTCAGCCCCAGCATTTT; CDR3: CASSSAGGRIQPQHF